These 4 T cell receptor beta chains share one sample of origin, sequenced in a study of T cell repertoires in ileal Crohn's disease. Sequencing was performed with immunoSEQ multiplex PCR; in TCRdb, only in-frame clones are kept and a portion is missing. The sample includes roughly 18,000 clones, 70% to 90% of them seen just once. The sequenced sample consisted of ileal tissue. The receptors originated from an adult with Crohn's disease.

This clone was found a few times. J is TRBJ2-7 and V is TRBV10-3; 11 positions agree with TRBD1. The CDR3 has 15 amino acids. CDR1 ENHRY and CDR2 SYGVKD come from the germline V gene. Trimming at V came to 6 bases and at J to 6 bases, leaving 10 bases not matched to a gene. The CDR3 coding sequence is TGTGCCATCAGCAACCCCGGACAGGGGGCAATCGAGCAGTACTTC. Amino acid sequence: CAISNPGQGAIEQYF.

The chain carries TRBV20-1 and TRBJ1-4, with D uncertain. The CDR3 covers 11 residues. The germline V gene encodes CDR1 DFQATT and CDR2 SNEGSKA (reference sequence). Trimming cost V 8 bases and J 1 base, with 5 bases left between them. CDR3 protein: CSFRTNEKLFF. The CDR3 DNA follows: TGCAGTTTTCGAACTAATGAAAAACTGTTTTTT.

The gene calls are TRBV18 and TRBJ1-2; TRBD1 matches 10 bases. Germline V gene sequence: CDR1 KGHSH, CDR2 LQKENI. V lost 6 bases to trimming and J lost 4 bases; unmatched junction nucleotides: 5. The CDR3 runs to 14 residues. CDR3 nucleotides: TGTGCCAGCTCGCAGGGACAGGGGTTCTATGGCTACACCTTC. Amino acid sequence: CASSQGQGFYGYTF.

The chain couples TRBV29-1 to TRBJ2-5; 7 bases map to TRBD2. V was pared by 6 bases and J by 1 base, with 8 bases of the junction left unmatched. This CDR3 is 14 amino acids long. CDR1 SQVTM and CDR2 ANQGSEA come from the germline V gene. The DNA of the CDR3 is TGCAGCGTACTGCCATGGGGGGGCCAAGAGACCCAGTACTTC. It codes for CSVLPWGGQETQYF.